A selection of T cell receptor beta chains follows, all from one sample in a study of early T cells in non-severe SARS-CoV-2 infection. TCRdb redid the calling of the 5' RACE reads with MiXCR, one entry per CDR3 protein. The table has about 58,000 distinct CDR3 sequences, around 13% seen once. The source material was whole blood, sampled at baseline. These receptors were taken from an adult who was a healthcare worker with PCR-confirmed SARS-CoV-2 infection or an uninfected control (not recorded which). The donor label of this sample is uncertain. The CDR3 runs from the conserved cysteine through the conserved F or W. D genes are given only for firm matches. Clone size is stated in some rows and not others, as once, few, many or a class when expanded.

J	D	size	V	DNA	CDR3
TRBJ2-2	NA	few	TRBV19	TGTGCCAGTAGTATAGAAGGGTTAACCGGGGAGCTGTTTTTT	CASSIEGLTGELFF
TRBJ2-3	NA	NA	TRBV5-4	TGTGCCAGCAGCTTTGTCGTTGCTGCCAAAAGTGGCACAGATACGCAGTATTTT	CASSFVVAAKSGTDTQYF
TRBJ2-4	NA	NA	TRBV10-3	TGTGCCATCAGTGAGTCGGAGGGTGGCAAAAACATTCAGTACTTC	CAISESEGGKNIQYF
TRBJ2-5	NA	many	TRBV4-1	TGCGCCAGCAGCCACGAGGGGGTTCAAGAGACCCAGTACTTC	CASSHEGVQETQYF
TRBJ1-1	TRBD1	NA	TRBV12-3/TRBV12-4	TGTGCCAGCAGGAGGACAGGCCGGAACACTGAAGCTTTCTTT	CASRRTGRNTEAFF
TRBJ2-5	NA	few	TRBV28	TGTGCCAGCACCTGGGGCCTAGCGCACCCCGGAGAGACCCAGTACTTC	CASTWGLAHPGETQYF
TRBJ1-1	NA	NA	TRBV5-1	TGCGCCAGCAGCTTGGCCACCTTCTCAATCCCGAACACTGAAGCTTTCTTT	CASSLATFSIPNTEAFF
TRBJ2-5	TRBD2	NA	TRBV2	TGTGCCAGCAGTGGGGTGTGGCGGGGGTTGCAAGAGACCCAGTACTTC	CASSGVWRGLQETQYF
TRBJ2-3	NA	medium-sized	TRBV6-1	TGTGCCAGCAGTAATACACCGACACGCACAGATACGCAGTATTTT	CASSNTPTRTDTQYF
TRBJ1-4	NA	many	TRBV2	TGTGCCAGCACAATGTGGACAGTTCGTACTGAAAAACTGTTTTTT	CASTMWTVRTEKLFF
TRBJ1-4	TRBD1	NA	TRBV19	TGTGCCAGTAGACCGACAGGGGTTTGGGTGAAACTGTTTTTT	CASRPTGVWVKLFF
TRBJ1-2	NA	many	TRBV12-3/TRBV12-4	TGTGCCAGCAGTTTACCGGGGGACTATGGCTACACCTTC	CASSLPGDYGYTF
TRBJ2-5	TRBD1	NA	TRBV3-1	TGTGCCAGCCTTGACAGGGGAGGCCAAGAGACCCAGTACTTC	CASLDRGGQETQYF